What follows is one T cell receptor beta chain and its context. Pooled together were second doses at about 4 or about 12 weeks. These data belong to a study of T cell responses to AZD1222 COVID-19 vaccine. Assay used: immunoSEQ multiplex PCR; TCRdb lists only in-frame clones, some missing. The repertoire holds about 99,000 clones, with 90% to 95% as singletons. The CDR3 totals 18 residues. This specimen consisted of peripheral blood, obtained 28 days after the second AZD1222 dose. The V and J genes are TRBV21-1 and TRBJ1-1. TRBV21-1 is noted as a pseudogene. The sequence derives from an adult who received the AZD1222 COVID-19 vaccine. The CDR3 DNA follows: TGTGCCAGCAGCAAAGGGAAGGGCTTAAACTGCATGAACACTGAAGCTTTCTTT. Translated: CASSKGKGLNCMNTEAFF.